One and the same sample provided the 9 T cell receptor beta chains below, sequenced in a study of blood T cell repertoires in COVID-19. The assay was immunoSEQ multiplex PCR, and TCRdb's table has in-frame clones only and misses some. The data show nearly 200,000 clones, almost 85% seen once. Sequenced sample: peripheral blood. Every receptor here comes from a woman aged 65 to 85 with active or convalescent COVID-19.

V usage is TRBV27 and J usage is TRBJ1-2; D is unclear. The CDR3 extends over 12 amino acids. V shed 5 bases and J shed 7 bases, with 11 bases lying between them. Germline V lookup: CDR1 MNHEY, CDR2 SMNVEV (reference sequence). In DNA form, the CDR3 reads TGTGCCAGCAGTCGGGGTGATAGTGGCTACACCTTC. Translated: CASSRGDSGYTF.

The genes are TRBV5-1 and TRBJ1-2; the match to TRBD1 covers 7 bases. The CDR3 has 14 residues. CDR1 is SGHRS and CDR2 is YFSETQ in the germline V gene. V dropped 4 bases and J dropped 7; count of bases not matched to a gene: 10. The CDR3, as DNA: TGCGCCAGCAGCCGAGACAGGGAACCATCTGGCTACACCTTC. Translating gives CASSRDREPSGYTF.

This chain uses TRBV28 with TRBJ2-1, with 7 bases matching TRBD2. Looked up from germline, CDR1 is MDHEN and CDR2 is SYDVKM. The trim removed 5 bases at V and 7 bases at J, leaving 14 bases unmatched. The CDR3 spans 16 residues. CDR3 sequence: CASSDLGGEVGNEQFF. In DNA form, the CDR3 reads TGTGCCAGCAGTGATCTTGGGGGGGAGGTGGGAAATGAGCAGTTCTTC.

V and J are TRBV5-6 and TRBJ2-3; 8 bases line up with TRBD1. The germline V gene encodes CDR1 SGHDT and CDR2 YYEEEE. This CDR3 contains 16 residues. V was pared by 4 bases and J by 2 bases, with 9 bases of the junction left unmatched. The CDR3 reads CASSDLRGLNTDTQYF. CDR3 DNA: TGTGCCAGCAGCGACCTCAGGGGGCTGAACACAGATACGCAGTATTTT. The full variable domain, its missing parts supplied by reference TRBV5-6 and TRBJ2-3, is DAGVTQSPTHLIKTRGQQVTLRCSPKSGHDTVSWYQQALGQGPQFIFQYYEEEERQRGNFPDRFSGHQFPNYSSELNVNALLLGDSALYLCASSDLRGLNTDTQYFGPGTRLTVL.

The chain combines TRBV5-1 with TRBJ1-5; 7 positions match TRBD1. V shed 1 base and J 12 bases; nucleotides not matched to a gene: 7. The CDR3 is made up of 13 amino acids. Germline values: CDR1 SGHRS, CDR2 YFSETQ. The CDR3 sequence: CASSLTHGTDQHF. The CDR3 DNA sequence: TGCGCCAGCAGCTTGACCCATGGGACAGACCAGCATTTT.

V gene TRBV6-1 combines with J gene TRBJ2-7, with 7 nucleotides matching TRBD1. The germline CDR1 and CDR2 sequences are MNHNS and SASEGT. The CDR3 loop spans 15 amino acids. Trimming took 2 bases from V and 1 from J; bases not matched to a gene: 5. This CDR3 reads CASSEPGQLSYEQYF. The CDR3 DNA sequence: TGTGCCAGCAGTGAACCGGGACAGCTTTCCTACGAGCAGTACTTC.

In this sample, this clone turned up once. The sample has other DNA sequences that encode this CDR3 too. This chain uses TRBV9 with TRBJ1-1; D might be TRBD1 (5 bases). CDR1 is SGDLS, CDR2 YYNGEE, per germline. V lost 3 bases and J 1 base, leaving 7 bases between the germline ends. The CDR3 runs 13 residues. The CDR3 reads CASSAGGNTEAFF. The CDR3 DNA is TGTGCCAGCAGCGCGGGGGGGAACACTGAAGCTTTCTTT.

The CDR3 DNA reads TGTGCCAGCAGTTATCCGGGGAGGCAGGATCAGCCCCAGCATTTT. This sequence encodes CASSYPGRQDQPQHF. The genes are TRBV28 and TRBJ1-5; no definite D call. Trimming took off 4 bases at V and 5 bases at J, with 15 bases between the two ends. The CDR3 is made up of 15 amino acids. The germline CDR1 and CDR2 sequences are MDHEN and SYDVKM.

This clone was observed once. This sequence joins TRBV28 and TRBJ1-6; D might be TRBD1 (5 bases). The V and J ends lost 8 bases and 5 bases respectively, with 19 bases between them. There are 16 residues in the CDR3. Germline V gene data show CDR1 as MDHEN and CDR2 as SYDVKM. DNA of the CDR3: TGTGCCAGCGGATCCCCCAGGGTAGTCCATAATTCACCCCTCCACTTT. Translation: CASGSPRVVHNSPLHF.